This T cell receptor beta chain comes out of a study of T cell clonotyping in hematopoietic cell transplantation. The overall study: Recipient samples before transplant were obtained post-cytoreduction.

As to time point: recipient sample about 28 days before transplant, after cytoreduction. Recipient blood drawn about 28 days pretransplant and days 30, 100, 180 after. Only in-frame clones appear in the TCRdb table, and some are missing; sequencing was by immunoSEQ multiplex PCR. The sample holds fewer than 25,000 clones, 77% seen once. Points from the study as a whole: Few recipient clonotypes overlapped donors; over 95% were de novo at given depth. Pathologically expanded recipient clonotypes increased progressively from day 30 to day 180 as diversity fell.

Regarding this clone: The antigen is undetermined.

V dropped 1 base and J dropped 4 bases, with 14 bases sitting between them. The CDR3 covers 16 residues. From germline, CDR1 is SGHTA and CDR2 FQGTGA. The chain couples TRBV7-3 to TRBJ1-3; possible D gene TRBD1, 6 bases. The receptor was isolated from a man aged 55 to 70 with acute myeloid leukemia. Some clones in this sample may be carry-over from other donors' samples. Material: peripheral blood mononuclear cells, obtained before stem cell transplant. CDR3 sequence reads: CASSLKGAGEGNTIYF. CDR3 DNA: TGTGCCAGCAGCTTAAAAGGGGCAGGGGAGGGAAACACCATATATTTT. Combining the CDR3 with reference TRBV7-3 and TRBJ1-3 gives the whole variable domain GAGVSQTPSNKVTEKGKYVELRCDPISGHTALYWYRQSLGQGPEFLIYFQGTGAADDSGLPNDRFFAVRPEGSVSTLKIQRTERGDSAVYLCASSLKGAGEGNTIYFGEGSWLTVV.